Each of the 8 T cell receptor beta chains below was sequenced from the same sample in a study of cytomegalovirus exposure and HLA in healthy donors. PCR primers comprised 60 Vbeta and 13 Jbeta primers. Using immunoSEQ multiplex PCR, the repertoire was profiled, and TCRdb retains in-frame clones only, with some absent. The table lists 80,000 or so clones, 77% of them singletons. Sequences were obtained from PBMCs. The source is a man aged 50 to 59 in good health and CMV-seropositive.

The chain carries TRBV5-6 and TRBJ2-5, with TRBD2 matching 7 bases. Trimming cost V 4 bases and J 5 bases; bases outside gene matches: 8. The CDR3 length is 14 residues. Per the germline V gene, CDR1 is SGHDT and CDR2 is YYEEEE. The CDR3 is CASSPVRGVETQYF. Here the CDR3 DNA reads TGTGCCAGCAGCCCGGTCCGGGGGGTGGAGACCCAGTACTTC.

V is TRBV7-2 and J is TRBJ2-7, with 11 bases that match TRBD2. Germline CDR1 SGHTA, CDR2 FQGNSA. Losses at the gene ends were 0 bases for V and 4 bases for J; bases not matched to a gene: 5. The CDR3 length is 16 residues. In DNA, the CDR3 is TGTGCCAGCAGCTTAGCGCTGGGGACTAGCGGATACGAGCAGTACTTC. Amino acids: CASSLALGTSGYEQYF.

The chain employs TRBV27 and TRBJ2-2; 9 bases map to TRBD2. Germline CDR1 MNHEY, CDR2 SMNVEV (reference sequence). This CDR3 comprises 16 residues. The V and J ends lost 3 bases and 2 bases, in that order; junction bases with no gene match: 4. Here the CDR3 DNA reads TGTGCCAGCAGTTTTCTCCTAGCGGGAAACACCGGGGAGCTGTTTTTT. Translated, it gives CASSFLLAGNTGELFF.

This clone has only a few counts. The chain joins TRBV7-8 to TRBJ2-5, with D possibly being TRBD2 (5 bases). The ends were cut back, 2 bases at V and 2 bases at J, with 12 bases in the middle. Germline-derived CDR1 and CDR2 are SGHVS and FQNEAQ. CDR3 length equals 15 residues. CDR3 sequence (DNA): TGTGCCAGCAGCTTATCCTCGAGCGGACAAGAGACCCAGTACTTC. It specifies CASSLSSSGQETQYF.

The rearrangement uses TRBV15 and TRBJ2-7, with unresolved D. Germline V lookup: CDR1 LNHNV, CDR2 YYDKDF (reference sequence). This CDR3 is built from 17 residues. Trimming left V 0 bases short and J 4 bases short, with 19 bases between. The CDR3 DNA reads TGTGCCACCAGCAGAGATAATAGAATCGGGTATAAGTACGAGCAGTACTTC. Protein: CATSRDNRIGYKYEQYF.

V and J are TRBV19 and TRBJ2-7; possibly TRBD1 for D (6 bases). Looked up from germline, CDR1 is LNHDA and CDR2 is SQIVND (reference sequence). The CDR3 totals 15 residues. The ends were cut back, 6 bases at V and 2 bases at J, with 17 bases in the middle. The DNA for the CDR3 is TGTGCCAGTAGACTGGGACACAGTACCACCTACGAGCAGTACTTC. Translated: CASRLGHSTTYEQYF.

The V call is TRBV6-5, the J call TRBJ1-4; D may be TRBD1 (5 bases). The CDR3 has 15 residues. Germline V lookup: CDR1 MNHEY, CDR2 SVGAGI. The V end lost 6 bases, the J end lost 2 bases, and 13 bases lay between the germline ends. The CDR3 DNA reads TGTGCCAGCAGCCCTTTACAGGAGACTAATGAAAAACTGTTTTTT. This gives the protein CASSPLQETNEKLFF.

The V and J genes are TRBV7-8 and TRBJ2-1; 11 bases agree with TRBD2. The ends lost 5 bases at V and 5 bases at J; junction bases unmatched: 17. The germline CDR1 and CDR2 sequences are SGHVS and FQNEAQ. The CDR3 consists of 19 residues. The CDR3 protein is CASSRSLVPGSGRDNEQFF. The CDR3 DNA reads TGTGCCAGCAGCCGCAGCCTCGTCCCGGGTAGCGGGAGGGACAATGAGCAGTTCTTC.